The 9 T cell receptor beta chains below come from one sample, sequenced in a study of blood T cell repertoires in COVID-19. Only in-frame clones appear in the TCRdb table, and some are missing; sequencing was by immunoSEQ multiplex PCR. The sample carries 140,000 or so clones, 81% recorded once. The sequenced material came from peripheral blood. Receptors were obtained from a human donor in a cohort sampled during active COVID-19.

The chain carries TRBV7-8 and TRBJ2-7; 14 bases agree with TRBD2. V was pared by 1 base and J by 6 bases, with 5 bases of the junction left unmatched. Per the germline V gene, CDR1 is SGHVS and CDR2 is FQNEAQ. CDR3 length equals 16 residues. The CDR3 loop is CASSLDAGLAGGEQYF. The CDR3, as DNA: TGTGCCAGCAGCTTAGACGCCGGACTAGCGGGAGGCGAGCAGTACTTC.

The chain is built from TRBV6-5 and TRBJ1-6; D is unclear. This CDR3 is built from 15 residues. Trimming removed 0 bases from V and 7 bases from J, with 10 bases in between. Germline V lookup: CDR1 MNHEY, CDR2 SVGAGI. The CDR3 here is CASSYSSAQNSPLHF. The CDR3 bases are TGTGCCAGCAGTTACTCGAGCGCACAAAATTCACCCCTCCACTTT.

The chain joins TRBV27 to TRBJ2-1; weak D call: TRBD1 (5 bases). The CDR3 is made up of 12 amino acids. V was shortened by 5 bases and J by 9 bases, with 11 bases between the two germline ends. The germline V gene has CDR1 MNHEY and CDR2 SMNVEV (reference sequence). The CDR3 bases are TGTGCCAGCAGTCCACCGCAGGGTGAGCAGTTCTTC. It is translated as CASSPPQGEQFF.

The chain uses TRBV4-1 and TRBJ2-1, with TRBD1 matching 9 bases. Germline V CDR1 and CDR2: MGHRA, YSYEKL. The CDR3 spans 15 residues. V lost 3 bases and J lost 6; bases outside the gene matches: 6. Here the CDR3 reads CASSQSSTGGNEQFF. The CDR3 bases are TGCGCCAGCAGCCAGTCATCGACAGGGGGCAATGAGCAGTTCTTC.

The rearrangement links TRBV5-5 to TRBJ2-5; TRBD1 aligns across 7 bases. J gave up 1 base and V 6 bases, and 15 bases lay outside the gene matches. This CDR3 has 17 amino acids. Per germline, CDR1 SGHKS and CDR2 YYEKEE (reference sequence). The CDR3 nucleotides are TGTGCCAGCACCTTCTTTGGGACGACAGGGCCCCAAGAGACCCAGTACTTC. Its translation: CASTFFGTTGPQETQYF.

The genes are TRBV19 and TRBJ1-1, with D perhaps TRBD1 (6 bases). The CDR3 has 16 amino acids. CDR1 is LNHDA, CDR2 SQIVND, per germline (reference sequence). V dropped 3 bases and J dropped 1 base, with 15 bases sitting between them. CDR3 nucleotides: TGTGCCAGTAGTATTAATACAGGGTCCAAGAACACTGAAGCTTTCTTT. Its translation is CASSINTGSKNTEAFF.

This chain uses TRBV7-3 with TRBJ1-1; D is perhaps TRBD1 (5 bases). Between the trimmed V and J ends, which lost 0 bases and 1 base, there was a span of 9 bases. The CDR3 is 15 residues long. CDR1 is SGHTA and CDR2 is FQGTGA in the germline V gene. DNA for the CDR3: TGTGCCAGCAGCTTAACGAGGGGAGGGAACACTGAAGCTTTCTTT. Translation gives CASSLTRGGNTEAFF.

The chain has TRBV25-1 and TRBJ2-2; D is undetermined. CDR1 MGHDK and CDR2 SYGVNS come from the germline V gene. The ends were cut back, 3 bases at V and 4 bases at J, with 3 bases in the middle. The CDR3 sequence is 12 residues long. CDR3 nucleotide sequence: TGTGCCAGCAGTGACCTCACCGGGGAGCTGTTTTTT. The encoded protein is CASSDLTGELFF.

The chain uses TRBV27 and TRBJ2-7; 12 positions match TRBD2. This CDR3 comprises 15 residues. Trimming took 2 bases from V and 6 from J; bases not matched to a gene: 5. Germline V gives CDR1 MNHEY, CDR2 SMNVEV (reference sequence). The CDR3 DNA is TGTGCCAGCAGTTTAGGACTAGCGGGATCGTTCGAGCAGTACTTC. The encoded protein is CASSLGLAGSFEQYF.